The T cell receptor (beta chain) under discussion was sequenced for a study of T cell responses to AZD1222 COVID-19 vaccine. Using immunoSEQ multiplex PCR, the repertoire was profiled, and TCRdb retains in-frame clones only, with some absent. The table includes about 130,000 clones, 88% detected once. Whole-study results and caveats: Donors, mostly white British, included more females; clonal diversity was possibly underestimated. Once two AZD1222 doses were given, Spike-specific TCR breadth and depth went up.

Notes on this clone: Its antigen is not identified.

V was shortened by 0 bases and J by 2 bases, with 11 bases between the two germline ends. The CDR3 is 15 residues long. Germline CDR1 and CDR2: LNHNV and YYDKDF (reference sequence). This TCR came from an adult in good health. Sequenced here: peripheral blood, sampled on day 0 of AZD1222 vaccination. The chain recombines TRBV15 with TRBJ2-7; tentative D call: TRBD1 (5 bases). CDR3 DNA sequence: TGTGCCACCAGCAGAGATAGGGGCGGCACCTACGAGCAGTACTTC. Translating gives CATSRDRGGTYEQYF.